Following are 10 T cell receptor beta chains from one sample sequenced in a study of cytomegalovirus exposure and HLA in healthy donors. The PCR had 60 Vbeta and 13 Jbeta primers. TCRdb keeps only in-frame clones here, not all; method: immunoSEQ multiplex PCR. This sample carries 75,000 to 95,000 clones, approximately 63% of them seen once, and the ten largest clones take approximately 6%. The sequencing sample was made of PBMCs. These receptors were collected from a woman aged 30 to 39 in good health and CMV-seronegative.

V gene TRBV23-1 combines with J gene TRBJ2-1; 11 nucleotides align to TRBD2. TRBV23-1 is marked as an open reading frame, function uncertain. The V gene end was trimmed by 2 bases and the J gene end by 4 bases; junction bases not matched to a gene: 7. This CDR3 has 17 residues. As DNA, the CDR3 is TGCGCCAGCAGTCAACGGGCTAGCGGGAGGACGTACAATGAGCAGTTCTTC. This translates into CASSQRASGRTYNEQFF.

The chain combines TRBV7-7 with TRBJ2-2; 7 bases agree with TRBD2. The length of the CDR3 is 16 residues. Trimming removed 5 bases from V and 6 bases from J; junction bases left unmatched: 12. Germline loops: CDR1 SSHAT, CDR2 FNYEAQ (reference sequence). The CDR3 DNA follows: TGTGCCAGCAGCCCACGAGGACTAGGTGTTGCCGGGGAGCTGTTTTTT. It translates to CASSPRGLGVAGELFF.

V is TRBV5-4 and J is TRBJ1-6, with D unclear. Germline V gene data show CDR1 as SGHNT and CDR2 as YYREEE (reference sequence). The germline V and J ends were trimmed by 0 bases and 6 bases, with 7 bases remaining between them. The CDR3 is made up of 14 amino acids. The DNA of the CDR3 is TGTGCCAGCAGCTTGGACGGGGTTAATTCACCCCTCCACTTT. This encodes CASSLDGVNSPLHF.

V gene TRBV5-1 combines with J gene TRBJ2-7; D is perhaps TRBD2 (5 bases). The CDR3 is 14 amino acids. The germline V gene encodes CDR1 SGHRS and CDR2 YFSETQ. Trimming removed 0 bases at V and 3 bases at J, with 10 bases between. CDR3 bases: TGCGCCAGCAGCTTGGTGCGGGCGAACTACGAGCAGTACTTC. Its translation: CASSLVRANYEQYF.

V and J are TRBV4-2 and TRBJ1-1; 7 bases match TRBD1. This CDR3 region has 14 residues. Trimming took 8 bases from V and 0 from J; bases not matched to a gene: 6. Per germline, CDR1 LGHNA and CDR2 YNFKEQ. CDR3 nucleotide sequence: TGTGCCAGCTCGAGACAGGGCGTGAACACTGAAGCTTTCTTT. It yields the protein CASSRQGVNTEAFF.

V and J are TRBV7-2 and TRBJ1-3; possibly TRBD1 for D (5 bases). The CDR3 length is 16 residues. V was trimmed by 5 bases and J by 0 bases, leaving 14 bases between them. CDR1 SGHTA and CDR2 FQGNSA come from the germline V gene. The CDR3 nucleotides read TGTGCCAGCAGCCCCGGGACGGGACTCTCTGGAAACACCATATATTTT. Translated: CASSPGTGLSGNTIYF.

The genes are TRBV6-6 and TRBJ2-7; 14 nucleotides match TRBD2. The V segment lost 2 bases and the J segment 7 bases; nucleotides outside the gene matches: 7. The CDR3 spans 16 residues. The V gene's germline CDR1 is MNHNY and CDR2 SVGAGI (reference sequence). In nucleotides, the CDR3 is TGTGCCAGCAGTTACCCCGGGACTAGCGGGAGAGGGGAGCAGTACTTC. Residues: CASSYPGTSGRGEQYF.

The J gene is TRBJ2-7, the V gene TRBV2; 8 nucleotides agree with TRBD2. This CDR3 is built from 15 residues. Per germline, CDR1 SNHLY and CDR2 FYNNEI. V dropped 7 bases and J dropped 4; count of bases not matched to a gene: 12. The CDR3 nucleotides are TGTGCCAGCATGCATCCGGGAGGGCCTCAATACGAGCAGTACTTC. It yields the protein CASMHPGGPQYEQYF.

The chain links TRBV5-8 to TRBJ2-5; TRBD2 might be the D (5 bases). This CDR3 has 15 residues. Germline V gives CDR1 SGHTS, CDR2 YDEGEE. With 0 bases removed from V and 0 bases from J, the gap between germline ends came to 9 bases. The CDR3 DNA reads as TGTGCCAGCAGCTTGGGGACTTCGTACCAAGAGACCCAGTACTTC. The encoded protein is CASSLGTSYQETQYF.

This clone was seen a few times. This chain joins TRBV10-1 and TRBJ1-3; no clear D gene. The germline gives CDR1 WNHNN, CDR2 SYGVQD (reference sequence). Trimming stripped 4 bases from V and 0 bases from J, with 4 bases between. This CDR3 region has 13 residues. CDR3 sequence (DNA): TGCGCCAGCAGTGGAGGCTCTGGAAACACCATATATTTT. This sequence encodes CASSGGSGNTIYF.